This T cell receptor (beta chain) emerged from a study of blood T cell repertoires in COVID-19. CDR3 length equals 12 residues. V shed 5 bases and J shed 4 bases, with 7 bases lying between them. Germline V gene lookup returns CDR1 LNHDA and CDR2 SQIVND (reference sequence). The data were produced by immunoSEQ multiplex PCR, yet TCRdb's version contains in-frame clones alone and is incomplete. This sample has 200,000 or so clones, with around 89% found just once. The study recruited people aged 18 to 89 years across around 24 US areas. The sequenced sample was PBMCs or T cells enriched from blood (not recorded which). This receptor was identified in a woman aged 30 to 39 who had recovered from COVID-19. The V and J genes are TRBV19 and TRBJ2-3; D unresolved. CDR3 region: CASSFPADTQYF. The CDR3 DNA follows: TGTGCCAGTAGTTTCCCTGCAGATACGCAGTATTTT.